Sequencing of this TCR beta chain was carried out in a study of blood T cells in healthy people across ages. Combining a sample-barcoded 5' primer with a J-beta primer mix, a second PCR ran for roughly 6 to 12 cycles. A single record per CDR3 protein comes from TCRdb applying MiXCR to the 5' RACE reads. This table holds more than 450,000 distinct CDR3 sequences, roughly a quarter found once. The donors, aged roughly 6 to 90, were healthy Caucasians from Russia. Peripheral blood from each donor was collected in a volume of about 10 milliliters. In this sample, this clonotype turned up a few times. At one end, the junction sequence differs from germline, possibly due to a read error. This same sample was also part of a study on T cells of mothers and their children. From that study: The TCR beta CDR3 read count exceeded 9.5 million for each mother and was some 3.1 million for each child. Related and unrelated pairs show similar shaping of TCR recombination output by thymic selection.

This TCR derives from a boy between 2 and 10 years old in good health. The sample consisted of blood.

This CDR3 is CASSLEVLANCGYTF. CDR3 in DNA: TGCGCCAGCAGCTTGGAAGTCCTCGCTAACTGTGGCTACACCTTC. This chain joins TRBV5-1 and TRBJ1-2; unclear D gene. This CDR3 comprises 15 residues. Germline CDR1 SGHRS, CDR2 YFSETQ.